This TCR beta chain was recovered during a study of T cells in Graves' hyperthyroidism and ophthalmopathy. Study at large: At initial diagnosis, before any treatment had begun, peripheral blood was obtained.

Ten or more counts support this clonotype. The CDR3 has 14 amino acids. Trimming took off 1 base at V and 0 bases at J, with 4 bases between the two ends. Germline lookup yields CDR1 LGHDT and CDR2 YNNKEL (reference sequence). What was amplified from RNA transcripts were TCR beta CDR3 regions. The study used the HTBI primer set for a first-round RT-PCR of the TCR CDR3. TCRdb reprocessed the multiplex PCR reads via MiXCR and lists one record per CDR3 protein. This sample has 200,000 to 300,000 distinct CDR3 sequences, with about 15% found just once. Patients with ophthalmopathy all had a Clinical Activity Score of at least 3, a NOSPECS grade of at least 4 and duration under 3 months. The PBMCs had their origin in approximately 10 ml of fresh peripheral blood.

Sequenced sample: blood. The TCR sequence derives from a woman younger than 35 with Graves' ophthalmopathy. The chain combines TRBV3-1 with TRBJ1-5; D not certain. In DNA form, the CDR3 reads TGTGCCAGCAGCCAAGCGTATAGCAATCAGCCCCAGCATTTT. It codes for CASSQAYSNQPQHF.